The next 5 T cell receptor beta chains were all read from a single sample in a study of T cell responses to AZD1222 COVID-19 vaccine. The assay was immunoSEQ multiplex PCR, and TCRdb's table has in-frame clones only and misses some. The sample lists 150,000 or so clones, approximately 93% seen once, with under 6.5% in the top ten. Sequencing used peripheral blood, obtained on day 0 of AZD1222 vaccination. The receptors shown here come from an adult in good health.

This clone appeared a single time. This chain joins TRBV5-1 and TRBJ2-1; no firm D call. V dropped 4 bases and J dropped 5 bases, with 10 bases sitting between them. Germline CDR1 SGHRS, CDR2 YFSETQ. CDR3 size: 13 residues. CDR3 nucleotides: TGCGCCAGCAGCGTAGGAACGGACAATGAGCAGTTCTTC. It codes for CASSVGTDNEQFF.

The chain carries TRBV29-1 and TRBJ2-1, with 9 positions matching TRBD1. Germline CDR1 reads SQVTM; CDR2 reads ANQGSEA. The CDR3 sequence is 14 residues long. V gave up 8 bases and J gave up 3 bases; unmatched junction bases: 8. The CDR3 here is CSLRTGDNYNEQFF. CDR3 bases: TGCAGCTTGAGGACAGGGGATAACTACAATGAGCAGTTCTTC.

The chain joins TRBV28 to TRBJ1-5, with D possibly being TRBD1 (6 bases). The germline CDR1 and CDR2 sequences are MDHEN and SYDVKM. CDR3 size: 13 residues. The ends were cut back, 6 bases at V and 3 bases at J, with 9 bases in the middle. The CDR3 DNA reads TGTGCCAGCAGAGGACAGTTCAATCAGCCCCAGCATTTT. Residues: CASRGQFNQPQHF.

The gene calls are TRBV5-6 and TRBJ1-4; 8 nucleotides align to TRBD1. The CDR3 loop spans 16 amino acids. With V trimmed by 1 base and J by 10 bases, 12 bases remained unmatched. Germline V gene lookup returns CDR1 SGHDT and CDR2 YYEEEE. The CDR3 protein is CASSLFPGRGQVKLFF. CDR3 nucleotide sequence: TGTGCCAGCAGCTTGTTCCCCGGCAGGGGGCAGGTAAAACTGTTTTTT. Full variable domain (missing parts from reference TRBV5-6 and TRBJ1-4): DAGVTQSPTHLIKTRGQQVTLRCSPKSGHDTVSWYQQALGQGPQFIFQYYEEEERQRGNFPDRFSGHQFPNYSSELNVNALLLGDSALYLCASSLFPGRGQVKLFFGSGTQLSVL.

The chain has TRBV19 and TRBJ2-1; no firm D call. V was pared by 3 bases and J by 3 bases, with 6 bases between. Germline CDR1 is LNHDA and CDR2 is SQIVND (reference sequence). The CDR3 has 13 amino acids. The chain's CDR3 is CASSISFYNEQFF. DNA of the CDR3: TGTGCCAGTAGTATCTCCTTCTACAATGAGCAGTTCTTC.